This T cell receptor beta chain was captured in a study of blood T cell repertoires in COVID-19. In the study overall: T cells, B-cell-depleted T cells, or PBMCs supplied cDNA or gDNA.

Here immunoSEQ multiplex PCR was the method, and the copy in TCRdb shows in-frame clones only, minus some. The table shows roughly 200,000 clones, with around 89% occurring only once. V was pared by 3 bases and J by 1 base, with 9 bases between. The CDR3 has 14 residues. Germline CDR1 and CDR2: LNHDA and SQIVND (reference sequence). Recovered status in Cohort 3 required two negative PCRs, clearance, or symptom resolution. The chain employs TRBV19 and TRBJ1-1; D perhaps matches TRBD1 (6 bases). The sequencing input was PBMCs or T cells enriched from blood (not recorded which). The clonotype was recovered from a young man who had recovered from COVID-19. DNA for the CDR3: TGTGCCAGTAGTATTCCAGGGGCGAACACTGAAGCTTTCTTT. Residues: CASSIPGANTEAFF.